This T cell receptor beta chain was captured in a study of T cell repertoires and leukemia-associated antigens (dated by TCRdb to the late 2010s). As for the study more broadly: Per sample, about 5.1 to 7 million read pairs and roughly 3.3 to 5.0 million effective reads were obtained, for roughly 16 million effective reads in total. Using in vitro peptide stimulation of healthy T cells, the study set out to figure out what antigen is recognized by a TCR Vbeta21 clone that had previously been found in CML patients. Study-wide findings and limitations: Antigen specificity and function of the expanded clones were not tested directly and required further investigation. Numbers of Vbeta genes (approximately 65), Jbeta genes (approximately 15), VDJ rearrangements and unique CDR3s did not differ significantly among the four groups.

TRIzol reagent was used to extract total RNA from the cultured T cells. 5' rapid amplification of cDNA ends (5'RACE) was the method used to amplify TCRbeta libraries from the RNA. Before sequencing, library concentration and integrity were assessed using Qubit, an Agilent instrument, and quantitative PCR. A commercial service provider sequenced the qualified libraries on Illumina HiSeq or MiSeq. The original methods were these. TCR sequences in each sample were identified with MiXCR version 1.8.2. For a clone to be considered qualified, a CDR3 longer than four amino acids, an in-frame nucleotide length, and the absence of a stop codon were required. A read containing the complete CDR3 structure was counted as an effective read. RT-PCR with 24 Vbeta primers, GeneScan spectratyping, and Sanger sequencing were used to validate expanded clones. The public sequencing data were trimmed at Q25 with fastp and processed into clonotypes with MiXCR by TCRdb, which kept only in-frame beta chains. Rows are unified per CDR3 protein, each entry keeping the most common DNA and genes. Here the V and J calls rest on TCRdb's processing, not on the authors' analysis. This sample has more than 8,000 distinct CDR3 sequences in its table, and roughly 40% of those were observed once. The leading ten clones occupy around 57% of the sample.

This clonotype was counted a few times. Its recognized antigen is unknown. There are no base qualities to consult, and no much larger clone falls within one base. As a first step, the CD3+ T cells were left to rest overnight in RPMI 1640 lacking fetal bovine serum, at 2.5 million cells/mL. MACS immunomagnetic beads were used, per the manufacturer's instructions, to isolate CD3+ T cells from PBMCs. V loses 6 bases, J loses 7 bases, and the germline ends lie 9 bases apart. The CDR3 covers 12 residues, taking in both the cysteine and the phenylalanine. This entry keeps only the CDR3 DNA: 36 bases, framed from base 1.

This clonotype originated in a female donor in good health. The chain is encoded by TRBV12-3 or TRBV12-4 joined to TRBJ2-2; there is no confident call for the D gene. Sequenced sample: CD3+ T cells sorted from blood and cultured. The sequence in DNA is TGTGCCAGCAGCCCCGATGGCGGGGAGCTGTTTTTT. Its amino acids are CASSPDGGELFF.